The following is a T cell receptor (beta chain) sequence with its context. The sample belongs to a study of blood T cell repertoires in COVID-19. Method: immunoSEQ multiplex PCR; TCRdb's copy keeps in-frame clones and lacks some. The sample has over 50,000 clones; more than 85% are singletons. V was clipped by 9 bases and J by 1 base, with 14 bases between them. Germline V gene data show CDR1 as KGHDR and CDR2 as SFDVKD. This CDR3 has 15 amino acids. The sequence was obtained from a man aged 50 to 59 with active COVID-19. The rearrangement joins TRBV24-1 to TRBJ2-2; D perhaps matches TRBD1 (6 bases). The sequencing sample was made of peripheral blood. The CDR3 DNA sequence: TGTGCCACCGCTCGGGGCAGGGGGAACACCGGGGAGCTGTTTTTT. Its translation: CATARGRGNTGELFF.